These 4 T cell receptor beta chains share one sample of origin, sequenced in a study of monozygotic twins with inflammatory bowel disease. TCRdb reprocessed the 5' RACE reads; each CDR3 protein has one entry and no DNA is given. Seen in this sample are over 110,000 distinct CDR3 sequences; the ten most common clones hold about 2.6%. The material sequenced was blood. The receptors shown here come from a human donor with ulcerative colitis or Crohn's disease, or a healthy co-twin of an affected twin (not recorded which).

The chain employs TRBV18 and TRBJ2-2. This CDR3 region has 15 residues. CDR1 and CDR2 (germline): KGHSH, LQKENI. The CDR3 is CASSPGQGYTGELFF.

The chain combines TRBV19 with TRBJ2-7. This CDR3 spans 14 amino acids. Germline values: CDR1 LNHDA, CDR2 SQIVND (reference sequence). The chain's CDR3 is CASSFLTPGYEQYF. Based on the CDR3 plus reference TRBV19 and TRBJ2-7, the full variable domain is DGGITQSPKYLFRKEGQNVTLSCEQNLNHDAMYWYRQDPGQGLRLIYYSQIVNDFQKGDIAEGYSVSREKKESFPLTVTSAQKNPTAFYLCASSFLTPGYEQYFGPGTRLTVT.

The rearrangement links TRBV20-1 to TRBJ2-2; TCRdb outputs TRBD1, but without DNA this stays unchecked. From germline, CDR1 is DFQATT and CDR2 SNEGSKA (reference sequence). The CDR3 spans 16 residues. The CDR3 spells CSAWGQGSSNTGELFF.

The V gene is TRBV7-6, the J gene TRBJ2-7; TCRdb reports TRBD1, a call that lacks DNA to check it against. CDR1 and CDR2 (germline): SGHVS, FNYEAQ. The CDR3 has 17 amino acids. The CDR3: CASSLAAPNTGSYEQYF.